A selection of T cell receptor beta chains follows, all from one sample in a study of T cells in Graves' hyperthyroidism and ophthalmopathy. TCRdb itself ran the multiplex PCR reads through MiXCR, one entry per CDR3 protein. This table holds roughly 570,000 distinct CDR3 sequences, more than 45% found once. The source material was peripheral blood or thyroid tissue (not recorded which). The receptors were gathered from a woman aged 18 to 35 with Graves' hyperthyroidism. Each CDR3 is given without its conserved first and last residue. The order of the fields is J gene, V gene, CDR3 protein.

J gene: TRBJ1-2; V gene: TRBV29-1; CDR3 protein: SLALGGAGYGYT
J gene: TRBJ1-1; V gene: TRBV7-2; CDR3 protein: ASSLGYLAQGTLNTEAF
J gene: TRBJ2-6; V gene: TRBV12-3/TRBV12-4; CDR3 protein: ASSLLGVNGANVLT
J gene: TRBJ1-2; V gene: TRBV29-1; CDR3 protein: SGSDRIYGYT
J gene: TRBJ1-5; V gene: TRBV29-1; CDR3 protein: SARQGAEQPQH
J gene: TRBJ2-5; V gene: TRBV7-9; CDR3 protein: ASSPGLAGGPGETQY
J gene: TRBJ1-1; V gene: TRBV7-9; CDR3 protein: ASILGPGTGVTEAF
J gene: TRBJ2-2; V gene: TRBV24-1; CDR3 protein: ATSDETDTGELF
J gene: TRBJ1-2; V gene: TRBV15; CDR3 protein: ATSSQESAGYT
J gene: TRBJ2-2; V gene: TRBV11-3; CDR3 protein: ASVGTADSSGELF
J gene: TRBJ1-1; V gene: TRBV6-2/TRBV6-3; CDR3 protein: ASSPRGSNTEAF
J gene: TRBJ2-2; V gene: TRBV19; CDR3 protein: ASSIMGNTGELF
J gene: TRBJ1-1; V gene: TRBV2; CDR3 protein: ASVDPGNPAEAF
J gene: TRBJ2-7; V gene: TRBV29-1; CDR3 protein: SVGGPNYYEQY
J gene: TRBJ1-2; V gene: TRBV18; CDR3 protein: ASSPRGFGYT
J gene: TRBJ2-5; V gene: TRBV20-1; CDR3 protein: SAWAAGENQY
J gene: TRBJ2-2; V gene: TRBV12-5; CDR3 protein: ASGLPGQGVAGELF
J gene: TRBJ1-2; V gene: TRBV20-1; CDR3 protein: SASTHRGGYGYT
J gene: TRBJ2-7; V gene: TRBV4-1; CDR3 protein: ASSQEYRGVFRLGEQY
J gene: TRBJ1-1; V gene: TRBV2; CDR3 protein: ASSRNEGRRSEAF
J gene: TRBJ2-7; V gene: TRBV5-6; CDR3 protein: ASSLRGARYEQY
J gene: TRBJ2-7; V gene: TRBV5-8; CDR3 protein: ASSATGLPFAEQY
J gene: TRBJ1-2; V gene: TRBV10-3; CDR3 protein: AITAGARVNYGYT
J gene: TRBJ1-2; V gene: TRBV5-1; CDR3 protein: ASSSGDSSGNT
J gene: TRBJ2-7; V gene: TRBV10-3; CDR3 protein: AISLSKGAPNEQY
J gene: TRBJ1-3; V gene: TRBV6-6; CDR3 protein: ASSYLTGTGEGHTIY
J gene: .; V gene: TRBV7-8; CDR3 protein: ASSLGQGNEQF
J gene: TRBJ1-1; V gene: TRBV2; CDR3 protein: ASRLQGSDTEAF
J gene: TRBJ1-1; V gene: TRBV19; CDR3 protein: ASTPGRGLTEAF
J gene: TRBJ2-6; V gene: TRBV12-3/TRBV12-4; CDR3 protein: ASSPAPPRANVLT
J gene: TRBJ2-5; V gene: TRBV12-3/TRBV12-4; CDR3 protein: ASSPSPYQETQY
J gene: TRBJ1-1; V gene: TRBV7-2; CDR3 protein: ASSPSTGNTEAF
J gene: TRBJ1-4; V gene: TRBV7-8; CDR3 protein: ASSLGDYSLRRTNEKLF
J gene: TRBJ2-5; V gene: TRBV6-2/TRBV6-3; CDR3 protein: ASTGGLAGRQETQY
J gene: TRBJ2-7; V gene: TRBV19; CDR3 protein: ASSGRGGPGTYEQY
J gene: TRBJ2-7; V gene: TRBV12-3/TRBV12-4; CDR3 protein: ASRGAAEQY
J gene: TRBJ2-3; V gene: TRBV7-8; CDR3 protein: ASAKSTDTQY
J gene: TRBJ1-2; V gene: TRBV7-2; CDR3 protein: ASSRGGTGVDYGYT
J gene: TRBJ2-7; V gene: TRBV20-1; CDR3 protein: SAEGDAAYEQY
J gene: TRBJ1-1; V gene: TRBV24-1; CDR3 protein: ATEQGTNTEAF
J gene: TRBJ1-1; V gene: TRBV5-1; CDR3 protein: ASSLRVNTEAF
J gene: TRBJ2-7; V gene: TRBV7-2; CDR3 protein: ASSFQGGSAYEQY